Below are 6 T cell receptor beta chains sequenced from a single sample in a study of T cells in Graves' hyperthyroidism and ophthalmopathy. Amplified TCR beta CDR3 regions came from RNA transcripts. First-round RT-PCR of the TCR CDR3 relied on the HTBI primer set. MiXCR was run by TCRdb on the multiplex PCR reads, yielding one entry per CDR3 protein. Altogether about 200,000 distinct CDR3 sequences are present, about 16% being singletons, with the ten largest covering roughly two fifths. The sample comprised blood. The receptors originated from a man aged 40-50 years with Graves' hyperthyroidism.

Ten or more counts support this clonotype. The chain uses TRBV18 and TRBJ1-2; D uncertain. Deletions cut 4 bases from V and 0 bases from J, with 9 bases between. This CDR3 region has 14 residues. Germline V CDR1 and CDR2: KGHSH, LQKENI. The DNA for the CDR3 is TGTGCCAGCTCACGTGGCGGAGCTAACTATGGCTACACCTTC. Translating it yields CASSRGGANYGYTF.

This clonotype was detected many times. The rearrangement uses TRBV5-1 and TRBJ1-1; D gene unclear. Germline loops: CDR1 SGHRS, CDR2 YFSETQ. The CDR3 totals 13 residues. Between the trimmed V and J ends, which lost 0 bases and 4 bases, there was a span of 7 bases. The CDR3 DNA reads as TGCGCCAGCAGCTTGGCCCGTGCCACTGAAGCTTTCTTT. It encodes CASSLARATEAFF.

This clonotype was found many times. The chain uses TRBV6-6 and TRBJ2-2; 10 bases match TRBD2. The V gene's germline CDR1 is MNHNY and CDR2 SVGAGI (reference sequence). The trim removed 0 bases at V and 7 bases at J, leaving 5 bases unmatched. The CDR3 contains 16 residues. Here the CDR3 reads CASSYSSGGADGELFF. The CDR3 DNA is TGTGCCAGCAGTTACTCCAGCGGGGGGGCGGACGGGGAGCTGTTTTTT.

Many counts were recorded for this clonotype. The rearrangement joins TRBV5-1 to TRBJ2-5; 7 nucleotides align to TRBD1. The CDR3 sequence is 14 residues long. The germline gives CDR1 SGHRS, CDR2 YFSETQ. Unmatched junction bases numbered 3, after V lost 0 bases and J lost 4 bases. Written as DNA, the CDR3 is TGCGCCAGCAGCTTGGGACAGGGTGGAGAGACCCAGTACTTC. This sequence encodes CASSLGQGGETQYF.

The chain has TRBV7-9 and TRBJ1-1, with D unresolved. CDR1 is SEHNR, CDR2 FQNEAQ, per germline (reference sequence). The CDR3 contains 13 residues. Trimming removed 7 bases at V and 1 base at J, with 10 bases between. The CDR3 reads CASKGRKNTEAFF. CDR3 coding DNA: TGTGCCAGCAAAGGACGGAAGAACACTGAAGCTTTCTTT.

This clonotype was counted only a few times. This chain links TRBV10-3 with TRBJ2-3; D is uncertain. This CDR3 has 12 residues. Germline V gene sequence: CDR1 ENHRY, CDR2 SYGVKD. The germline V and J ends were trimmed by 0 bases and 4 bases, with 2 bases remaining between them. As DNA, the CDR3 is TGTGCCATCAGTGAGTCGGCAGATACGCAGTATTTT. It specifies CAISESADTQYF.